This record concerns one T cell receptor (beta chain) sequence. The antigen is not known. This sample was included in a study of shared clonotypes between healthy human individuals. Once extracted for a subset, genomic DNA was divided evenly among several immunoSEQ plates. Authors' analysis steps: Because ImmunoSEQ provided only junction sequences with no quality scores, the filtering differed. Generated by immunoSEQ multiplex PCR, the TCRdb table keeps only in-frame clones and is missing some. Clonal size and the V and J genes are those of that table, whereas D and trimming came from the DNA. The sample holds about 2,200,000 clones, around 93% seen once. Naivety among CD8 cells was defined by CD45RO negativity and positive CCR7 selection, thereby excluding terminally differentiated effector memory CD45RA+ cells. Donors were healthy HIV-negative adults without recent acute infections or vaccinations.

J was trimmed by 9 bases and V by 4 bases; bases with no gene match: 14. CDR1 is SGHDT, CDR2 YYEEEE, per germline. The CDR3 spans 16 residues. Study-wide results and limits: Shared across four donors were 4% to 5% of the naive CD4 clonotypes.

Sequencing input: naive CD8+ T cells from PBMCs. This rearrangement joins TRBV5-6 to TRBJ2-1, with TRBD2 identical over 9 bases. The sequence came from a man between 18 and 29 years old in good health. Some clones in this sample may be carry-over from other donors' samples. The CDR3 nucleotides read TGTGCCAGCAGCGACCAAACTAGCGGGTGGGGAGGTGAGCAGTTCTTC. This encodes CASSDQTSGWGGEQFF.